The clone carrying this TCR beta chain was seen a single time. The target antigen is unknown. The germline V and J ends were trimmed by 5 bases and 12 bases, with 13 bases remaining between them. CDR1 is MDHEN and CDR2 is SYDVKM in the germline V gene. This CDR3 has 11 residues. This record belongs to a study of OX40 agonist ivuxolimab in advanced cancers. Study overall: Aged roughly 23 to 85 with a mean of around 60 years, they were 75% to 85% male. Whole-study findings and limits: The specificity for antigen of the expanded peripheral T cells was not determined.

Assay: immunoSEQ multiplex PCR; the TCRdb copy retains only in-frame clones and omits some. In the table there are approximately 12,000 clones, 84% of which are singletons. The chain joins TRBV28 to TRBJ1-2; D is undetermined. Here the sequenced sample was CD4+ or CD8+ T cells sorted from blood, taken in a trial of the OX40 agonist ivuxolimab. This receptor was taken from an adult with an advanced solid tumor such as melanoma, head and neck, liver or kidney cancer. The CDR3 region is CASSPGIFHTF. In DNA, the CDR3 is TGTGCCAGCAGTCCCGGGATTTTCCACACCTTC.